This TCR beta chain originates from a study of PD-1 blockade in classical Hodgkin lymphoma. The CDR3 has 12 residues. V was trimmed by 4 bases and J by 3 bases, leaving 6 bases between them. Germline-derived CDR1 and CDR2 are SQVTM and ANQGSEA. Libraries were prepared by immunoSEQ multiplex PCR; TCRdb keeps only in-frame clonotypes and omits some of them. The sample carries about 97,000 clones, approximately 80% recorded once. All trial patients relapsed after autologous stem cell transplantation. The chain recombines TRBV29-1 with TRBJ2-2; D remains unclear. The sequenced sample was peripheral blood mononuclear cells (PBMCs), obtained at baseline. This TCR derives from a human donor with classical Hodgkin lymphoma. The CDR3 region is CSVGHYTGELFF. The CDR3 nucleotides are TGCAGCGTTGGCCATTACACCGGGGAGCTGTTTTTT.